The next 21 T cell receptor beta chains were all read from a single sample in a study of regulatory T cells. Overall study results and limits: Hydrophobic residues at CDR3 positions 6 and 7 were enriched in conventional CD4+ T cells of CD3G-deficient patients.

Amplification used 52 TRBV primers and 13 TRBJ primers. The table came from immunoSEQ multiplex PCR; TCRdb's copy has only in-frame clones and leaves some out. The table records around 32,000 clones, around 93% of them present only once. Which antigens these TCRs recognize remains unknown. Sequencing was carried out using conventional CD4+ T cells sorted from blood. The receptors stem from a person under 35 with CD3G deficiency.

This chain links TRBV19 with TRBJ2-5; D is possibly TRBD1 (5 bases). Germline loops: CDR1 LNHDA, CDR2 SQIVND (reference sequence). V was pared by 8 bases and J by 0 bases, with 16 bases between. The CDR3 has 15 amino acids. The chain's CDR3 is CASSMGHSYQETQYF. Written as DNA, the CDR3 is TGTGCCAGTTCTATGGGGCATTCGTACCAAGAGACCCAGTACTTC. The variable domain in full, with the rest retrieved from reference TRBV19 and TRBJ2-5, is DGGITQSPKYLFRKEGQNVTLSCEQNLNHDAMYWYRQDPGQGLRLIYYSQIVNDFQKGDIAEGYSVSREKKESFPLTVTSAQKNPTAFYLCASSMGHSYQETQYFGPGTRLLVL.

This rearrangement joins TRBV6-6 to TRBJ2-5, with D unclear. Germline assignment: CDR1 MNHNY and CDR2 SVGAGI (reference sequence). V gave up 5 bases and J gave up 5 bases, with 12 bases separating them. The CDR3 covers 13 residues. The CDR3 DNA sequence: TGTGCCAGCAGTCGACACGGATGGGAGACCCAGTACTTC. Protein: CASSRHGWETQYF.

The chain combines TRBV28 with TRBJ2-7; tentative D call: TRBD2 (6 bases). Germline CDR1 MDHEN, CDR2 SYDVKM. Trimming took off 2 bases at V and 5 bases at J, with 19 bases between the two ends. The CDR3 consists of 16 residues. DNA for the CDR3: TGTGCCAGCAGTTTACAGAGTGGGAGGACATGGGACGAGCAGTACTTC. It encodes CASSLQSGRTWDEQYF.

The rearrangement uses TRBV11-3 and TRBJ2-4; 7 bases are a match to TRBD1. CDR1 and CDR2 (germline): SGHNT, YENEEA. V lost 5 bases to trimming and J lost 9 bases; unmatched junction nucleotides: 7. The CDR3 is 13 amino acids. For the CDR3, the DNA is TGTGCCAGCAGCGAGAGACAGGGTGGCATTCAGTACTTC. Translated: CASSERQGGIQYF. Full variable domain (rest looked up from reference TRBV11-3 and TRBJ2-4): EAGVVQSPRYKIIEKKQPVAFWCNPISGHNTLYWYLQNLGQGPELLIRYENEEAVDDSQLPKDRFSAERLKGVDSTLKIQPAELGDSAVYLCASSERQGGIQYFGAGTRLSVL.

The gene calls are TRBV30 and TRBJ1-1, with TRBD1 identical over 7 bases. V was pared by 4 bases and J by 6 bases, with 14 bases of the junction left unmatched. This CDR3 is built from 15 residues. Per germline, CDR1 GTSNPN and CDR2 SVGIG (reference sequence). CDR3 sequence: CAWKRGGGDSAEAFF. The CDR3 nucleotides read TGTGCCTGGAAAAGGGGAGGGGGCGATAGCGCTGAAGCTTTCTTT.

The V call is TRBV28, the J call TRBJ2-2, with TRBD2 matching over 10 bases. The germline gives CDR1 MDHEN, CDR2 SYDVKM. The CDR3 length is 18 residues. Germline trimming cut 5 bases from V and 0 bases from J; bases unmatched to any gene: 9. CDR3 protein: CASSPSGLASANTGELFF. CDR3 in DNA: TGTGCCAGCAGTCCATCGGGACTAGCGAGCGCGAACACCGGGGAGCTGTTTTTT.

The chain combines TRBV21-1 with TRBJ1-2; the D call in the table, TRBD1, was not verified against the DNA. TRBV21-1 is reported as a pseudogene. The CDR3 contains 14 residues. CDR3 residues: CATSCYRGLGGYTF. Written as DNA, the CDR3 is TGTGCCACCTCATGCTACAGGGGGCTGGGAGGCTACACCTTC.

The chain links TRBV7-8 to TRBJ2-7, with 7 positions matching TRBD1. V trimming: 5 bases; J trimming: 0 bases; junction bases outside the gene matches: 13. The CDR3 has 17 residues. Germline loops: CDR1 SGHVS, CDR2 FQNEAQ. The CDR3: CASSKAPRTGFSYEQYF. CDR3 nucleotides: TGTGCCAGCAGCAAGGCGCCCCGGACAGGTTTCTCCTACGAGCAGTACTTC. The full variable domain, in which reference TRBV7-8 and TRBJ2-7 provide the parts outside the CDR3, is GAGVSQSPRYKVAKRGQDVALRCDPISGHVSLFWYQQALGQGPEFLTYFQNEAQLDKSGLPSDRFFAERPEGSVSTLKIQRTQQEDSAVYLCASSKAPRTGFSYEQYFGPGTRLTVT.

The gene calls are TRBV28 and TRBJ1-4, with 7 bases aligning to TRBD1. CDR1 and CDR2 (germline): MDHEN, SYDVKM. V dropped 6 bases and J dropped 4; count of bases not matched to a gene: 5. The CDR3 covers 14 residues. CDR3 coding DNA: TGTGCCAGCAGGCCCGGGACAGTTAATGAAAAACTGTTTTTT. The encoded protein is CASRPGTVNEKLFF.

The table lists this clone with a count of one. The chain employs TRBV2 and TRBJ1-5; D uncertain. CDR3 size: 16 residues. CDR1 is SNHLY, CDR2 FYNNEI, per germline. Trimming pared 4 bases from V and 2 bases from J, leaving 15 bases between. Here the CDR3 reads CASSASVLGRNQPQHF. CDR3 DNA: TGTGCCAGCAGTGCCTCTGTATTAGGGCGCAATCAGCCCCAGCATTTT.

The chain recombines TRBV6-5 with TRBJ2-7; 9 positions agree with TRBD1. Germline V gene lookup returns CDR1 MNHEY and CDR2 SVGAGI. The junction had 6 bases not matched to a gene; V was cut back by 2 bases and J by 1 base. This CDR3 has 16 amino acids. CDR3 region: CASSYMGTGSSYEQYF. Here the CDR3 DNA reads TGTGCCAGCAGTTACATGGGGACAGGGTCATCCTACGAGCAGTACTTC.

This chain uses TRBV7-2 with TRBJ1-2; D gene unclear. Germline V gene data show CDR1 as SGHTA and CDR2 as FQGNSA. The CDR3 spans 14 residues. The V end lost 4 bases, the J end lost 6 bases, and 15 bases lay between the germline ends. In nucleotides, the CDR3 is TGTGCCAGCAGCTCGGGCGTGGGTCTCCATGGCTACACCTTC. It translates to CASSSGVGLHGYTF.

The J gene is TRBJ1-1, the V gene TRBV7-8; TRBD1 matches 10 bases. CDR1 SGHVS and CDR2 FQNEAQ come from the germline V gene. J lost 4 bases, V lost 5 bases, and 7 bases had no gene match. CDR3 size: 15 residues. The CDR3 here is CASSASTGGGTEAFF. CDR3 sequence (DNA): TGTGCCAGCAGCGCCTCGACAGGGGGCGGCACTGAAGCTTTCTTT.

This chain uses TRBV21-1 with TRBJ1-1. TRBV21-1 is termed a pseudogene. CDR3 length: 13 amino acids. The CDR3 nucleotides are TGTGCCAGCAGCAAGTGGGGGAACACTGAAGCTTTCTTT. Protein product: CASSKWGNTEAFF.

This rearrangement joins TRBV6-1 to TRBJ1-5, with 9 bases aligning to TRBD1. The CDR3 has 14 amino acids. The junction had 5 bases not matched to a gene; V was cut back by 4 bases and J by 7 bases. Germline V gene sequence: CDR1 MNHNS, CDR2 SASEGT. The DNA for the CDR3 is TGTGCCAGCAGTGCGGGGACAGGGAGACAGCCCCAGCATTTT. Translating it yields CASSAGTGRQPQHF.

The chain combines TRBV28 with TRBJ2-6; 7 bases agree with TRBD2. The germline CDR1 and CDR2 sequences are MDHEN and SYDVKM. The CDR3 consists of 14 residues. Trimming removed 8 bases from V and 4 bases from J; junction bases left unmatched: 5. CDR3 sequence: CASGKAGGANVLTF. Written as DNA, the CDR3 is TGTGCCAGCGGCAAAGCGGGAGGGGCCAACGTCCTGACTTTC.

In regard to this clone: Other nucleotide sequences from this sample produce the same CDR3. The chain carries TRBV7-9 and TRBJ1-5; D unclear. In germline, CDR1 is SEHNR, CDR2 FQNEAQ (reference sequence). V was clipped by 1 base and J by 5 bases, with 3 bases between them. The CDR3 consists of 12 residues. CDR3 residues: CASSLGDQPQHF. The CDR3 DNA is TGTGCCAGCAGCTTAGGAGATCAGCCCCAGCATTTT.

The J gene is TRBJ2-7, the V gene TRBV2; TRBD2 aligns across 7 bases. Germline loops: CDR1 SNHLY, CDR2 FYNNEI. V dropped 11 bases and J dropped 6; count of bases not matched to a gene: 7. This CDR3 contains 11 residues. The DNA for the CDR3 is TGTGCCCCCGGGGGGTATCGCGAGCAGTACTTC. The encoded protein is CAPGGYREQYF.

The chain uses TRBV6-1 and TRBJ1-4; D uncertain. This CDR3 region has 13 residues. The germline CDR1 and CDR2 sequences are MNHNS and SASEGT. V was trimmed by 4 bases and J by 5 bases, leaving 8 bases between them. The CDR3 DNA reads TGTGCCAGCAGTGTTACATCAAATGAAAAACTGTTTTTT. Encoded protein: CASSVTSNEKLFF.

The sample holds one count of this clone. CDR3 nucleotides: TGTGCCAGCTCACGGGGGCCAACTAATGAAAAACTGTTTTTT. This encodes CASSRGPTNEKLFF. This rearrangement joins TRBV18 to TRBJ1-4, with D possibly TRBD1 on 6 matching bases. V was cut by 4 bases and J by 0 bases, with 6 bases left in between. The CDR3 loop spans 14 amino acids. The germline gives CDR1 KGHSH, CDR2 LQKENI. The full variable domain, its missing parts supplied by reference TRBV18 and TRBJ1-4, is NAGVMQNPRHLVRRRGQEARLRCSPMKGHSHVYWYRQLPEEGLKFMVYLQKENIIDESGMPKERFSAEFPKEGPSILRIQQVVRGDSAAYFCASSRGPTNEKLFFGSGTQLSVL.

The genes are TRBV5-6 and TRBJ1-2; D not certain. The germline V and J ends were trimmed by 4 bases and 4 bases, with 11 bases remaining between them. The CDR3 sequence is 13 residues long. The germline gives CDR1 SGHDT, CDR2 YYEEEE. The CDR3 loop reads CASSTGLFYGYTF. The CDR3 coding sequence is TGTGCCAGCAGCACCGGGCTCTTCTATGGCTACACCTTC.